Reported below is one T cell receptor beta chain. There is no known antigen for this receptor. Base quality data are lacking; no much larger clone is found one base away. Participants in the prospective study were enrolled through a virtual design, were aged roughly 18 to 90 years, and lived in about 25 United States geographic areas. To assign participants to cohorts, the prospective study relied on clinical history that participants themselves reported in a screening survey and a study questionnaire. For ImmuneRACE Cohort 3, a participant was defined as recovered based on two consecutive negative NP/OP PCR tests, clearance by a healthcare professional, or resolution of symptoms. In the prospective study, whole blood, serum and a nasopharyngeal or oropharyngeal swab were collected from each participant by mobile phlebotomists. Over a 2-month period, participants in the prospective study had the option of providing additional blood draws and questionnaires. Before DNA extraction, blood samples from the prospective study were shipped at room temperature or frozen.

The germline V gene (reference sequence) yields LNHDA for CDR1 and SQIVND for CDR2. Spanning cysteine to phenylalanine, the CDR3 consists of 14 amino acids. Only CDR3 DNA is held: 42 bases, read in frame from base 1. Relative to germline, V is 6 bases shorter and J is 0 bases shorter, with 11 bases between their ends. This specimen comes from a study of blood T cell repertoires in COVID-19 (dated by TCRdb to the early 2020s). About the full investigation: Samples from collaborators originated in the United States, Italy and Spain and spanned both the acute and convalescent phases of COVID-19. The dataset comprised deeply sampled blood TCRbeta repertoires from subjects exposed to, actively infected with, or recovered from COVID-19. HLA class I and class II types, where available, came from metadata supplied by the sample provider rather than from assay-based typing. The prospective study material was composed of cDNA or gDNA derived from T cells, B-cell-depleted T cells, or PBMCs. Samples came from the ongoing ImmuneRACE study (first 160 participants) plus 1,254 subjects from 6 global collaborators. The sample metadata nearly always contained a de-identified subject ID, COVID-19 status, age in years and sex. The repertoires were released in a freely available public database intended as a resource for research on the immune response to SARS-CoV-2.

The immunoSEQ Assay, a bias-controlled multiplex PCR, was used to amplify TCRbeta CDR3 regions from genomic DNA. As for the original processing: Within the assay, amplification of reference gene primers was used to estimate how many nucleated cells each sample contained. Sequence reads were collapsed and filtered to measure the absolute abundance of every unique TCRbeta CDR3 rearrangement. For each sample, productive Simpson clonality was calculated as the square root of Simpson's diversity index over productive rearrangements. Entries here come from immuneACCESS through TCRdb and include only in-frame sequences with V and J called. Some clones fail to appear in such tables; in the studies checked, an unresolved V gene covers under half of the shortfall, and the cause of the remainder is unknown. V and J calls and clone size follow that table, whereas D and trimming were derived from the DNA. Here the sample has around 450,000 clones; roughly nine tenths occur a single time. The top ten constitute about 0.65% of the sample.

Study-wide conclusions, independent of this receptor: Clinical and demographic metadata were provided uncurated, with the amount varying by source and participant.

The V and J genes are TRBV19 and TRBJ1-2; the D segment cannot be called with confidence. Sequenced sample: PBMCs or T cells enriched from blood (not recorded which). The TCR sequence derives from a young woman who had recovered from COVID-19. CDR3 protein: CASRTLSSNYGYTF. The DNA is as follows: TGTGCCAGTAGGACACTCTCATCTAACTATGGCTACACCTTC.